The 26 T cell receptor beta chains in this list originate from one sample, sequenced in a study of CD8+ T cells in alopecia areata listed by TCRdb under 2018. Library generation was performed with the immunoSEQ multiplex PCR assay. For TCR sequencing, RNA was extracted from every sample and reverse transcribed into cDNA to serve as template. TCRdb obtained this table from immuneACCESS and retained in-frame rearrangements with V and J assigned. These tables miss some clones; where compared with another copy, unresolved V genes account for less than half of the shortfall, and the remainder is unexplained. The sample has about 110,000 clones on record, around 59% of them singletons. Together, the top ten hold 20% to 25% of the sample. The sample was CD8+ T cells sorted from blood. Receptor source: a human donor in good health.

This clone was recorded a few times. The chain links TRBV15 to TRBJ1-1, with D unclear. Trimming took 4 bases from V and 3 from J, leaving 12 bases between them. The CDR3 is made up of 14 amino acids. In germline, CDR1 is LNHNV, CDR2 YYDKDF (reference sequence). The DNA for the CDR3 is TGTGCCACCAGCACGAGCCTAGGGTACACTGAAGCTTTCTTT. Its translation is CATSTSLGYTEAFF.

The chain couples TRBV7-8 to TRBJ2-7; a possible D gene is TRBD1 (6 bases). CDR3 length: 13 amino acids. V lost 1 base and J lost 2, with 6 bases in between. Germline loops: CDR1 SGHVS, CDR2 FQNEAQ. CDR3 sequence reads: CASSLDRAYEQYF. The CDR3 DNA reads TGTGCCAGCAGCTTAGACAGGGCCTACGAGCAGTACTTC.

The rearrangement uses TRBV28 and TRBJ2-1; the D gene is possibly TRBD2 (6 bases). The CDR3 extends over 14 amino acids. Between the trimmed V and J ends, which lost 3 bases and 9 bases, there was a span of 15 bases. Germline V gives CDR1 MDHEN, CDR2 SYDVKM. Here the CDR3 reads CASSFSDVGGEQFF. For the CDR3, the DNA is TGTGCCAGCAGTTTCAGTGATGTGGGGGGTGAGCAGTTCTTC.

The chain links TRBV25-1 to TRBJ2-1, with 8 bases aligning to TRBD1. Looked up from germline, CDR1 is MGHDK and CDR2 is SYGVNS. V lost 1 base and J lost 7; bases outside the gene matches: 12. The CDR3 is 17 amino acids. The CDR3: CASSELAGQGARNEQFF. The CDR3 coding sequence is TGTGCCAGCAGTGAATTGGCGGGGCAGGGGGCGAGGAATGAGCAGTTCTTC.

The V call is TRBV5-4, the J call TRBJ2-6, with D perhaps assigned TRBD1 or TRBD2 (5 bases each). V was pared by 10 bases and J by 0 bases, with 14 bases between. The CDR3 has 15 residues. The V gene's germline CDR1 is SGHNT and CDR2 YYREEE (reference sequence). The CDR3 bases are TGTGCCGGGACGGGCAGTCGCTCTGGGGCCAACGTCCTGACTTTC. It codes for CAGTGSRSGANVLTF.

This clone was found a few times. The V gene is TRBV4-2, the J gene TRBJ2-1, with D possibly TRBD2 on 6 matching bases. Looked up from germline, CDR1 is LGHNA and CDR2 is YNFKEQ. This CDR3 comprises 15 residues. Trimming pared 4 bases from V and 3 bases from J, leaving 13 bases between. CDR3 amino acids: CASSPNAGLYNEQFF. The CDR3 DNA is TGTGCCAGCAGCCCAAACGCGGGACTCTACAATGAGCAGTTCTTC.

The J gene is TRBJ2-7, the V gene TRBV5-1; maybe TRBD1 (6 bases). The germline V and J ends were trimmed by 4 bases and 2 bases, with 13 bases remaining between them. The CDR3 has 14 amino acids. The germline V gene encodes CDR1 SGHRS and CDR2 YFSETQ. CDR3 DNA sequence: TGCGCCAGCAGCCCGGGACACGAAACCTACGAGCAGTACTTC. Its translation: CASSPGHETYEQYF.

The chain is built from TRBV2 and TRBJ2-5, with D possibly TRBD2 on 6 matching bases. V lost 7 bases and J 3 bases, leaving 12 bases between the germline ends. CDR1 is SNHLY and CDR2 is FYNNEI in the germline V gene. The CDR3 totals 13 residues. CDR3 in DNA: TGTGCCAGCACCCTTTGGAGGGAAGAGACCCAGTACTTC. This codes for CASTLWREETQYF. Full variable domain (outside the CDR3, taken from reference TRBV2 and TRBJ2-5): EPEVTQTPSHQVTQMGQEVILRCVPISNHLYFYWYRQILGQKVEFLVSFYNNEISEKSEIFDDQFSVERPDGSNFTLKIRSTKLEDSAMYFCASTLWREETQYFGPGTRLLVL.

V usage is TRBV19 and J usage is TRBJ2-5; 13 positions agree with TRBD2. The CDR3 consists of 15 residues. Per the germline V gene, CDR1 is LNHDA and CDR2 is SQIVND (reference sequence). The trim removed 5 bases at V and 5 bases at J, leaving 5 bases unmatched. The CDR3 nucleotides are TGTGCCAGTAGTGAACTAGCGGGGGGGCCGGAGACCCAGTACTTC. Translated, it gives CASSELAGGPETQYF.

Written as DNA, the CDR3 is TGTGCCAGCAGCTTAAACACTGAAGCTTTCTTT. Amino acid sequence: CASSLNTEAFF. The V and J genes are TRBV7-8 and TRBJ1-1; D is unclear. Trimming pared 2 bases from V and 2 bases from J, leaving 0 bases between. Per germline, CDR1 SGHVS and CDR2 FQNEAQ. This CDR3 has 11 amino acids.

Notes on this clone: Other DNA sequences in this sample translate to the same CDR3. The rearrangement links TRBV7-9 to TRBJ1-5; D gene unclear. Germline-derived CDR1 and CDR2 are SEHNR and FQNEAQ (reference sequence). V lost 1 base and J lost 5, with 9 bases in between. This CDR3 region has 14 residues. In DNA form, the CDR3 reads TGTGCCAGCAGCTTAGGACGGCAGGATCAGCCCCAGCATTTT. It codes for CASSLGRQDQPQHF. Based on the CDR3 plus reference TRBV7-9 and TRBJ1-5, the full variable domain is DTGVSQNPRHKITKRGQNVTFRCDPISEHNRLYWYRQTLGQGPEFLTYFQNEAQLEKSRLLSDRFSAERPKGSFSTLEIQRTEQGDSAMYLCASSLGRQDQPQHFGDGTRLSIL.

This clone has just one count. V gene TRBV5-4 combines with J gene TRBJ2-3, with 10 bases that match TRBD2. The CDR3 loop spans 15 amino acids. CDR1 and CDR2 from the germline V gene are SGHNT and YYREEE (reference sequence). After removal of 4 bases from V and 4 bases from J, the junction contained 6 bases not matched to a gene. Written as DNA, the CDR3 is TGTGCCAGCAGCCCCTTAGCGGGGGGCCCAGATACGCAGTATTTT. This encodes CASSPLAGGPDTQYF.

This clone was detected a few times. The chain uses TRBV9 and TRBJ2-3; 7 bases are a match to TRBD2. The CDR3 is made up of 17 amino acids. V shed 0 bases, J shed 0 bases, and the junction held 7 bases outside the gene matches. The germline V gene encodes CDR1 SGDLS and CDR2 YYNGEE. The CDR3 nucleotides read TGTGCCAGCAGCGTAGTTGGCGGGGGAGGTAGCACAGATACGCAGTATTTT. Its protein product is CASSVVGGGGSTDTQYF.

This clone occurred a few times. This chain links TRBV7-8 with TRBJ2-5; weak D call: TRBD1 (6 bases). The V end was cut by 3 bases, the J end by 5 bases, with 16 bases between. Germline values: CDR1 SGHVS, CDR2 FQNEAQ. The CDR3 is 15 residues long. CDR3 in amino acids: CASSFRQEPKETQYF. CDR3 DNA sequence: TGTGCCAGCAGCTTCCGACAGGAACCTAAGGAGACCCAGTACTTC.

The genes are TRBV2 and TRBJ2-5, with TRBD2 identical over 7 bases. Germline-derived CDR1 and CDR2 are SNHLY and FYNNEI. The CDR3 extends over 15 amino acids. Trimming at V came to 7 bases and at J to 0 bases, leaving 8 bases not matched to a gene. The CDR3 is CASNRDYRDQETQYF. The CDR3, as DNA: TGTGCCAGCAACCGGGACTATAGGGACCAAGAGACCCAGTACTTC. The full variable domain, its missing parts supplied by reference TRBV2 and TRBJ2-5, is EPEVTQTPSHQVTQMGQEVILRCVPISNHLYFYWYRQILGQKVEFLVSFYNNEISEKSEIFDDQFSVERPDGSNFTLKIRSTKLEDSAMYFCASNRDYRDQETQYFGPGTRLLVL.

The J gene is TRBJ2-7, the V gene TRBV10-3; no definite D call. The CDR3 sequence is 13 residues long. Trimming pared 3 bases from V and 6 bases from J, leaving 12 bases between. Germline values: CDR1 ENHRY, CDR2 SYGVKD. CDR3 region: CAISDSRTVEQYF. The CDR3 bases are TGTGCCATCAGTGATTCGCGTACCGTCGAGCAGTACTTC.

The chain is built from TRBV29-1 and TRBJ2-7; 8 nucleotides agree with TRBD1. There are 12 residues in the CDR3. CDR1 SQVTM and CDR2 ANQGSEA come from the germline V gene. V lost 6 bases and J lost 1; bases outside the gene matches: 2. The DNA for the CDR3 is TGCAGCGTGGGACAGGATTCCTACGAGCAGTACTTC. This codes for CSVGQDSYEQYF.

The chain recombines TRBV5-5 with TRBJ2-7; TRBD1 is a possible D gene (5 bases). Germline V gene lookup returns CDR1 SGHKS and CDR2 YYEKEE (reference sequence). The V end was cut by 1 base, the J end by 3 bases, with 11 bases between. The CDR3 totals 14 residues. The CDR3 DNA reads TGTGCCAGCAGCTTGTGGGGCCCCAACTACGAGCAGTACTTC. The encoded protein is CASSLWGPNYEQYF.

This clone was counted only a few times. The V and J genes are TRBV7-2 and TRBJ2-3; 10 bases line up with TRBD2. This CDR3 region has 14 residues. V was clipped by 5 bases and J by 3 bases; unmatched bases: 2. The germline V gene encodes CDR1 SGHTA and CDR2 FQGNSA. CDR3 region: CASSRGLATDTQYF. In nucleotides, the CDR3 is TGTGCCAGCAGCCGGGGACTAGCGACAGATACGCAGTATTTT.

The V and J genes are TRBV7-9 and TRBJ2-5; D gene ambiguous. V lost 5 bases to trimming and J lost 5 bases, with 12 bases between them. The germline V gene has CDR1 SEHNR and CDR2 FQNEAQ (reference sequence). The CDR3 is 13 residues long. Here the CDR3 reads CASSQSTGETQYF. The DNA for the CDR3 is TGTGCCAGCAGCCAATCGACTGGGGAGACCCAGTACTTC.

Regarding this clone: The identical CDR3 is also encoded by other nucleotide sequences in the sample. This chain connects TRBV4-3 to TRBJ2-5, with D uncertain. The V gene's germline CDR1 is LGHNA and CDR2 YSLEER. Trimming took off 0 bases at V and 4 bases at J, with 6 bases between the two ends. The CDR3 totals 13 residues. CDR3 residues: CASSQDFGETQYF. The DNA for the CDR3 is TGCGCCAGCAGCCAAGATTTTGGAGAGACCCAGTACTTC.

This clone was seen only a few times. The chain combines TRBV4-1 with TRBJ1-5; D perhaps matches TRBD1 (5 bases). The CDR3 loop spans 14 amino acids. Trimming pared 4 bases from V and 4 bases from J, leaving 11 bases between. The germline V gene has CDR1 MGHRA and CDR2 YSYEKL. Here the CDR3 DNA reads TGCGCCAGCAGCCGACGGGGGTTAAATCAGCCCCAGCATTTT. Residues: CASSRRGLNQPQHF.

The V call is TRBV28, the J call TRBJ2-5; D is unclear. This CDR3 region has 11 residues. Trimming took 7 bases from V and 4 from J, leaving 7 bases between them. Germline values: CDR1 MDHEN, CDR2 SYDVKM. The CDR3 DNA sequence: TGTGCCAGCACAGGCGGAGAGACCCAGTACTTC. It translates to CASTGGETQYF.

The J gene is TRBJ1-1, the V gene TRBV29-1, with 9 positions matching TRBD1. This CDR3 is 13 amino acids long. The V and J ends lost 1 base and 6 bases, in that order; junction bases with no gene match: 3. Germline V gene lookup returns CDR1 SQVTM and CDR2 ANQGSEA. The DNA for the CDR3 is TGCAGCGTTGAAGGGACAGGGGCTCCTGAAGCTTTCTTT. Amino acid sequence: CSVEGTGAPEAFF. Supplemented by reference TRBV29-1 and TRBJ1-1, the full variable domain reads SAVISQKPSRDICQRGTSLTIQCQVDSQVTMMFWYRQQPGQSLTLIATANQGSEATYESGFVIDKFPISRPNLTFSTLTVSNMSPEDSSIYLCSVEGTGAPEAFFGQGTRLTVV.

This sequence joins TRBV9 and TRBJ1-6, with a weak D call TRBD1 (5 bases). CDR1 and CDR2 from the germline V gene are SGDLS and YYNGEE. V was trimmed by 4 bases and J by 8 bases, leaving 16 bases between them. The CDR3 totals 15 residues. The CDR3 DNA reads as TGTGCCAGCAGCCCTCGGGCAGGGAGCCATTCACCCCTCCACTTT. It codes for CASSPRAGSHSPLHF. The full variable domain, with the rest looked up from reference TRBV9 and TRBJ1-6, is DSGVTQTPKHLITATGQRVTLRCSPRSGDLSVYWYQQSLDQGLQFLIQYYNGEERAKGNILERFSAQQFPDLHSELNLSSLELGDSALYFCASSPRAGSHSPLHFGNGTRLTVT.

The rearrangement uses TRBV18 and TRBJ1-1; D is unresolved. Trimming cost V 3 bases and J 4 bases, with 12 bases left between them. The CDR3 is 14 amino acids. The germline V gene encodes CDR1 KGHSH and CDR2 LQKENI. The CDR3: CASSPTGMGTEAFF. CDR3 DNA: TGTGCCAGCTCACCGACGGGGATGGGCACTGAAGCTTTCTTT.